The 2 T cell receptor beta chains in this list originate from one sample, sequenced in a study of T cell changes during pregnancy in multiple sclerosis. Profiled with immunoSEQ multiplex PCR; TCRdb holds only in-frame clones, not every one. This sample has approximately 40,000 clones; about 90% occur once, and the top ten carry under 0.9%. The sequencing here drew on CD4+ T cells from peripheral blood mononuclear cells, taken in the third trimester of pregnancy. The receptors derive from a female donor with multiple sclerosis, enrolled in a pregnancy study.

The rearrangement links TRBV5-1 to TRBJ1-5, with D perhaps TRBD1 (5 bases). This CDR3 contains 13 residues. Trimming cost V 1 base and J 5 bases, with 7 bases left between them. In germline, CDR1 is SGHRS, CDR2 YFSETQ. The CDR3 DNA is TGCGCCAGCAGCTTGAGGGGTGATCAGCCCCAGCATTTT. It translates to CASSLRGDQPQHF.

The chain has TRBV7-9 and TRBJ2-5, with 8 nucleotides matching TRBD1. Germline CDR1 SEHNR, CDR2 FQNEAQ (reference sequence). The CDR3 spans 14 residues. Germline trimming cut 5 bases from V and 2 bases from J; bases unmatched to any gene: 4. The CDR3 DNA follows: TGTGCCAGCAGCCCGGGGACAGGACAAGAGACCCAGTACTTC. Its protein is CASSPGTGQETQYF.